The next 18 T cell receptor beta chains were all read from a single sample in a study of blood T cell repertoires in COVID-19. The data were produced by immunoSEQ multiplex PCR, yet TCRdb's version contains in-frame clones alone and is incomplete. The table lists about 97,000 clones, about 90% of them singletons, with approximately 2% in the top ten. The source material was peripheral blood. Receptors were obtained from a man over 45 with active COVID-19.

The chain links TRBV5-1 to TRBJ1-2; 9 nucleotides agree with TRBD1. The CDR3 totals 14 residues. Germline CDR1 and CDR2: SGHRS and YFSETQ. Germline trimming cut 6 bases from V and 0 bases from J; bases unmatched to any gene: 3. The DNA of the CDR3 is TGCGCCAGCACCTGGGACAGGGCTAACTATGGCTACACCTTC. This codes for CASTWDRANYGYTF. Drawing the rest from reference TRBV5-1 and TRBJ1-2, the complete variable domain is KAGVTQTPRYLIKTRGQQVTLSCSPISGHRSVSWYQQTPGQGLQFLFEYFSETQRNKGNFPGRFSGRQFSNSRSEMNVSTLELGDSALYLCASTWDRANYGYTFGSGTRLTVV.

The chain has TRBV24-1 and TRBJ2-2; the D gene is possibly TRBD1 (5 bases). The CDR3 totals 16 residues. Germline V gene data show CDR1 as KGHDR and CDR2 as SFDVKD. V lost 4 bases to trimming and J lost 5 bases, with 16 bases between them. This CDR3 reads CATSDPSQGGTGELFF. The CDR3, as DNA: TGTGCCACCAGTGACCCATCTCAGGGCGGAACCGGGGAGCTGTTTTTT.

This clone was found once. This chain connects TRBV4-1 to TRBJ2-6; perhaps TRBD2 as D (6 bases). From germline, CDR1 is MGHRA and CDR2 YSYEKL. V lost 5 bases and J 2 bases, leaving 19 bases between the germline ends. This CDR3 contains 18 residues. The CDR3 DNA sequence: TGCGCCAGCAGCGAAGGTCCCGGAGGGGTAGCTGGGGCCAACGTCCTGACTTTC. It yields the protein CASSEGPGGVAGANVLTF.

The rearrangement joins TRBV10-3 to TRBJ1-3; a possible D gene is TRBD1 (5 bases). The CDR3 contains 18 residues. The V end lost 2 bases, the J end lost 2 bases, and 19 bases lay between the germline ends. Per germline, CDR1 ENHRY and CDR2 SYGVKD. CDR3: CAISEGAGSGTAGNTIYF. In DNA, the CDR3 is TGTGCCATCAGTGAGGGAGCCGGGAGCGGGACCGCTGGAAACACCATATATTTT.

The J gene is TRBJ1-2, the V gene TRBV7-2; D gene ambiguous. The CDR3 is made up of 11 amino acids. CDR1 SGHTA and CDR2 FQGNSA come from the germline V gene. Deletions cut 9 bases from V and 2 bases from J, with 7 bases between. The DNA of the CDR3 is TGTGCCAGTCGCGCGAACTATGGCTACACCTTC. Protein product: CASRANYGYTF.

This chain connects TRBV4-1 to TRBJ2-3; possibly TRBD2 for D (5 bases). The V gene lost 1 base and the J gene lost 2 bases, with 10 bases spanning the gap. CDR3 length: 15 residues. The germline V gene has CDR1 MGHRA and CDR2 YSYEKL. The DNA of the CDR3 is TGCGCCAGCAGCCAAGTGCGGGCCATCACAGATACGCAGTATTTT. Translated: CASSQVRAITDTQYF.

This chain links TRBV14 with TRBJ2-5; D not resolved. The germline V and J ends were trimmed by 4 bases and 4 bases, with 10 bases remaining between them. The CDR3 has 13 residues. CDR1 and CDR2 from the germline V gene are SGHDN and FVKESK. Here the CDR3 DNA reads TGTGCCAGCAGCCCGGCTAGAGGAGAGACCCAGTACTTC. Translation: CASSPARGETQYF.

V gene TRBV2 combines with J gene TRBJ1-5; D is uncertain. Germline V CDR1 and CDR2: SNHLY, FYNNEI. The CDR3 consists of 12 residues. V was pared by 7 bases and J by 6 bases, with 10 bases between. The CDR3 protein is CASKRVGQPQHF. The CDR3 DNA follows: TGTGCCAGCAAGAGGGTGGGTCAGCCCCAGCATTTT.

The rearrangement uses TRBV7-2 and TRBJ1-3, with D possibly being TRBD1 (5 bases). With 3 bases removed from V and 1 base from J, the gap between germline ends came to 13 bases. From germline, CDR1 is SGHTA and CDR2 FQGNSA. This CDR3 has 16 residues. For the CDR3, the DNA is TGTGCCAGCAGCTTGAACACTGGGGGGTCTGGAAACACCATATATTTT. It codes for CASSLNTGGSGNTIYF.

The chain uses TRBV5-4 and TRBJ2-7, with 8 positions matching TRBD2. Germline V CDR1 and CDR2: SGHNT, YYREEE (reference sequence). After removal of 2 bases from V and 9 bases from J, the junction contained 7 bases not matched to a gene. The CDR3 is 13 residues long. The CDR3 DNA reads TGTGCCAGCAGCTTACATGGTGCGGGAGGGCAGTACTTC. Translating it yields CASSLHGAGGQYF.

This sequence joins TRBV29-1 and TRBJ1-2; D unresolved. V was cut by 6 bases and J by 4 bases, with 12 bases left in between. Germline V gene sequence: CDR1 SQVTM, CDR2 ANQGSEA. This CDR3 has 12 amino acids. CDR3 in DNA: TGCAGCGTGGCCCTGGACTCCTATGGCTACACCTTC. Its translation is CSVALDSYGYTF.

The chain joins TRBV20-1 to TRBJ1-1; TRBD1 is a possible D gene (6 bases). The CDR3 is 10 residues long. Trimming removed 5 bases at V and 11 bases at J, with 12 bases between. The V gene's germline CDR1 is DFQATT and CDR2 SNEGSKA (reference sequence). CDR3 DNA: TGCAGTGCTGTCCGGACAGCCGCTTTCTTT. Translation: CSAVRTAAFF.

This chain joins TRBV30 and TRBJ1-3; D is unclear. CDR3 length: 13 residues. V gave up 0 bases and J gave up 2 bases, with 5 bases separating them. Germline V gene sequence: CDR1 GTSNPN, CDR2 SVGIG (reference sequence). CDR3 loop: CAWSVSTGNTIYF. In DNA form, the CDR3 reads TGTGCCTGGAGTGTGTCCACTGGAAACACCATATATTTT.

V and J are TRBV15 and TRBJ1-1; TRBD1 is a possible D gene (5 bases). Trimming took off 8 bases at V and 3 bases at J, with 13 bases between the two ends. CDR3 length: 13 amino acids. Germline lookup yields CDR1 LNHNV and CDR2 YYDKDF (reference sequence). CDR3 protein: CATSLQGHTEAFF. The CDR3 region has the DNA TGTGCCACCTCTCTCCAGGGTCACACTGAAGCTTTCTTT.

The genes are TRBV3-1 (or the pseudogene TRBV3-2) and TRBJ1-5; 8 bases match TRBD1. The germline V gene has CDR1 LGHDT and CDR2 YNNKEL (reference sequence). The length of the CDR3 is 14 residues. The V and J ends lost 3 bases and 3 bases, in that order; junction bases with no gene match: 1. The CDR3 loop reads CASSQTGVNQPQHF. The CDR3 DNA follows: TGTGCCAGCAGCCAGACAGGGGTCAATCAGCCCCAGCATTTT.

This chain uses TRBV11-2 with TRBJ2-5; TRBD2 aligns across 10 bases. From germline, CDR1 is SGHAT and CDR2 FQNNGV. J lost 5 bases, V lost 2 bases, and 5 bases had no gene match. The CDR3 length is 15 residues. The CDR3 nucleotides read TGTGCCAGCAGCTTAAGCGGGGGGGCCCTGGAGACCCAGTACTTC. This translates into CASSLSGGALETQYF.

The gene calls are TRBV12-1 and TRBJ1-2; the D segment call TRBD1 is taken from the table without a DNA check. TRBV12-1 is termed a pseudogene. CDR3 length: 14 amino acids. CDR3 in DNA: TGTGCCAGCAGCTTTAGGACAGGGGTCTGCGGCTACACCTTC. It yields the protein CASSFRTGVCGYTF.

V gene TRBV5-1 combines with J gene TRBJ2-5; possible D gene TRBD2, 5 bases. This CDR3 is built from 14 residues. Looked up from germline, CDR1 is SGHRS and CDR2 is YFSETQ. V was shortened by 2 bases and J by 4 bases, with 12 bases between the two germline ends. CDR3 loop: CASSLVGSAETQYF. The DNA for the CDR3 is TGCGCCAGCAGCTTAGTAGGGAGCGCAGAGACCCAGTACTTC. The full variable domain, rest sourced from reference TRBV5-1 and TRBJ2-5, is KAGVTQTPRYLIKTRGQQVTLSCSPISGHRSVSWYQQTPGQGLQFLFEYFSETQRNKGNFPGRFSGRQFSNSRSEMNVSTLELGDSALYLCASSLVGSAETQYFGPGTRLLVL.